This T cell receptor (beta chain) is from a study of T cells in Graves' hyperthyroidism and ophthalmopathy. Germline V lookup: CDR1 SNHLY, CDR2 FYNNEI. CDR3 length equals 15 residues. Losses at the gene ends were 7 bases for V and 2 bases for J; bases not matched to a gene: 6. Not enrolled were patients with uncontrolled infection, other autoimmune disease, pregnancy or lactation. This clonotype was observed many times. RNA transcripts gave rise to amplified TCR beta CDR3 regions. The HTBI primer set was used in a first-round RT-PCR of the TCR CDR3. Each CDR3 protein is one row after TCRdb ran MiXCR on the multiplex PCR reads. Of 500,000 to 550,000 distinct CDR3 sequences in the sample, 15% to 20% are singletons; the top ten hold about 50%.

The clonotype was recovered from a man between 40 and 49 years old with Graves' ophthalmopathy. The V gene is TRBV2, the J gene TRBJ2-5, with TRBD1 identical over 11 bases. The sample comprised blood. The CDR3 region is CASKGQGGRQETQYF. The CDR3 DNA follows: TGTGCCAGCAAGGGACAGGGGGGTCGTCAAGAGACCCAGTACTTC.